This T cell receptor (beta chain) was identified during a study of cytomegalovirus exposure and HLA in healthy donors. Overall study results and limits: TCR beta sequences reportedly predicted the HLA-A and HLA-B alleles of most subjects accurately. Rare TCR sequences dominated, though some public TCRs recurred in many donors.

Donors consisted of healthy bone marrow donors. The PCR used 60 Vbeta and 13 Jbeta primers. Source study methods: Counted up in a later analysis, unique TCR beta chains came to approximately 83 million, with around 10 million shared. Method: immunoSEQ multiplex PCR; TCRdb's copy keeps in-frame clones and lacks some. D and trimming were read from the DNA, whereas the V and J calls and clone size are those reported in that table. The sample lists about 120,000 clones, 50% to 70% occurring once. This clone was detected a few times. Its antigen remains unknown. The sequence came from a woman aged 40 to 55 in good health and CMV-seropositive. The sequenced sample consisted of PBMCs.

This CDR3 reads CASSIELGQYTQPQHF. For the CDR3, the DNA is TGTGCCAGCAGCATCGAACTCGGACAGTACACACAGCCCCAGCATTTT. The chain joins TRBV21-1 to TRBJ1-5; the table's D call, TRBD1, was not checked against the DNA. TRBV21-1 is flagged as a pseudogene. The CDR3 runs to 16 residues.